The next 7 T cell receptor beta chains were all read from a single sample in a study of blood T cells in healthy people across ages. A second PCR of about 7 to 11 cycles used a sample-barcoded 5' primer and a J-beta primer mix. TCRdb recomputed calls from the 5' RACE reads with MiXCR, one row per CDR3 protein. This table has 550,000 to 800,000 distinct CDR3 sequences, roughly 30% appearing once. Sequenced material: blood. These receptors were taken from an elderly woman in good health.

This clonotype was seen a few times. A much larger clone lies one base from this, so it may be a read error. The gene calls are TRBV7-2 and TRBJ2-7, with 10 bases matching TRBD1. The junction had 17 bases not matched to a gene; V was cut back by 2 bases and J by 7 bases. Germline CDR1 SGHTA, CDR2 FQGNSA. This CDR3 is built from 18 residues. CDR3 amino acids: CASSLRVSRQGAQGEQYF. Here the CDR3 DNA reads TGTGCCAGCAGCTTAAGAGTGTCTCGACAGGGGGCGCAGGGTGAGCAGTACTTC.

About this clonotype: A much larger clone differs from this one at a single base, so this may be a read error. The chain joins TRBV5-1 to TRBJ2-5; a weak D match, TRBD1 (6 bases). CDR1 SGHRS and CDR2 YFSETQ come from the germline V gene. The CDR3 covers 14 residues. With 6 bases removed from V and 11 bases from J, the gap between germline ends came to 23 bases. The chain's CDR3 is CASKLAGVHNEQYF. The CDR3 DNA reads TGCGCCAGCAAGCTGGCAGGGGTCCACAATGAGCAGTACTTC.

The V gene is TRBV30, the J gene TRBJ2-3; D possibly matches TRBD1 or TRBD2 (5 bases each). Germline assignment: CDR1 GTSNPN and CDR2 SVGIG (reference sequence). V was trimmed by 3 bases and J by 2 bases, leaving 9 bases between them. The CDR3 runs 13 residues. As DNA, the CDR3 is TGTGCCTGGAGGCTCGGGACCACAGATACGCAGTATTTT. It translates to CAWRLGTTDTQYF.

This chain connects TRBV12-3 or TRBV12-4 to TRBJ2-1; TRBD2 matches at 7 bases. V lost 2 bases to trimming and J lost 7 bases; unmatched junction nucleotides: 5. The CDR3 runs 14 residues. The CDR3, as DNA: TGTGCCAGCAGTTTATTTGGGGAGGGTAATGAGCAGTTCTTC. Its translation: CASSLFGEGNEQFF.

There are many counts of this clonotype. The V call is TRBV27, the J call TRBJ2-7; D not resolved. The germline V gene has CDR1 MNHEY and CDR2 SMNVEV (reference sequence). The V and J ends lost 4 bases and 5 bases respectively, with 9 bases between them. This CDR3 has 12 residues. The CDR3 sequence: CASSSRSHEQYF. The CDR3 nucleotides read TGTGCCAGCAGTTCACGAAGCCACGAGCAGTACTTC.

Concerning this clonotype itself: A much larger clonotype is one base distant, so this may be a read error. The chain has TRBV4-1 and TRBJ1-4; 7 bases align to TRBD1. CDR3 size: 16 residues. Germline trimming cut 2 bases from V and 5 bases from J; bases unmatched to any gene: 8. Germline lookup yields CDR1 MGHRA and CDR2 YSYEKL. The CDR3 loop is CASSQLQGQTNEKLFF. CDR3 in DNA: TGCGCCAGCAGCCAACTTCAGGGACAGACAAATGAAAAACTGTTTTTT.

This clonotype was detected many times. The rearrangement joins TRBV5-6 to TRBJ1-2; D is perhaps TRBD1 (5 bases). Looked up from germline, CDR1 is SGHDT and CDR2 is YYEEEE. V was clipped by 4 bases and J by 0 bases, with 19 bases between them. This CDR3 is built from 17 residues. CDR3 nucleotides: TGTGCCAGCAGCCGTCTCGATGACAGATCAACTAACTATGGCTACACCTTC. Translation gives CASSRLDDRSTNYGYTF.